This T cell receptor beta chain derives from a study of Ad26.COV2.S vaccination and SARS-CoV-2 variants. The study, taken as a whole, reports: Greater spike-specific TCR breadth was seen in vaccine recipients than in placebo recipients. Post-vaccination breadth of spike-specific CD8+ and CD4+ T cell responses was reportedly substantial. Quantification of TCR breadth and depth may have yielded underestimates of total T cell responses.

As for this clone: Its antigen remains unknown.

Generated by immunoSEQ multiplex PCR, the TCRdb table keeps only in-frame clones and is missing some. The data show about 680,000 clones, approximately 88% seen once. Treatment defined: over 15 received Ad26.COV2.S at low or high dose, single or two shots; roughly 5 received placebo; per-sample allocation not given. Vaccine and placebo recipients were sampled on day 63 after the first injection. Adults aged 18-55 years in Boston included the donor. Trimming stripped 4 bases from V and 5 bases from J, with 11 bases between. The germline V gene has CDR1 GTSNPN and CDR2 SVGIG (reference sequence). This CDR3 comprises 12 residues.

This receptor was obtained from a person between 18 and 60 years old who received the Ad26.COV2.S COVID-19 vaccine or a placebo. Sequences were derived from peripheral blood, sampled in a trial of Ad26.COV2.S vaccine versus placebo. This chain uses TRBV30 with TRBJ2-5; either TRBD1 or TRBD2 may fit D (7 bases each). CDR3 loop: CAWTGGDETQYF. CDR3 nucleotide sequence: TGTGCCTGGACAGGGGGGGACGAGACCCAGTACTTC.